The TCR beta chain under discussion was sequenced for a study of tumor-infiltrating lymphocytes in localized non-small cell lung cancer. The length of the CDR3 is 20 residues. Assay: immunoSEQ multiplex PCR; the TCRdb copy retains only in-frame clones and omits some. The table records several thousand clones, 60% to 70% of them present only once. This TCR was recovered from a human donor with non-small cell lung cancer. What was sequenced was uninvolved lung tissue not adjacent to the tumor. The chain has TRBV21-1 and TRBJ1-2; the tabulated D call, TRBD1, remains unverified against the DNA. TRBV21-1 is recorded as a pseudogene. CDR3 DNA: TGTGCCAGCAGCAAACTACCTAAGCGGGACAGGCGACTCCTTAACTATGGCTACACCTTC. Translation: CASSKLPKRDRRLLNYGYTF.